The rows below give T cell receptor beta chains drawn from one sample of a study of blood T cell repertoires in COVID-19. The data were produced by immunoSEQ multiplex PCR, yet TCRdb's version contains in-frame clones alone and is incomplete. The sample comprises 290,000 or so clones, over 75% of which are singletons, and roughly 4.6% rests with the top ten. Sequencing input: peripheral blood. The receptors derive from a man aged 45 to 65 with active or convalescent COVID-19. Both conserved end residues are part of each CDR3. Each record gives: V gene, CDR3 protein.

V gene: TRBV5-1; CDR3 protein: CASSPQGNGYTF
V gene: TRBV18; CDR3 protein: CASSPAGLRILGTEAFF
V gene: TRBV15; CDR3 protein: CATSNNSGQRRLEQFF
V gene: TRBV28; CDR3 protein: CASRPGGGHTDTQYF
V gene: TRBV5-1; CDR3 protein: CASSSGGGRKETQYF
V gene: TRBV3-1/TRBV3-2; CDR3 protein: CASSPGGGTGELFF
V gene: TRBV18; CDR3 protein: CASSPSSGIYGYTF
V gene: TRBV29-1; CDR3 protein: CSAETGNYGYTF
V gene: TRBV7-3; CDR3 protein: CASSLTGTGELFF
V gene: TRBV7-8; CDR3 protein: CASSSRRDRVMETQYF
V gene: TRBV2; CDR3 protein: CASSGGGDTQYF
V gene: TRBV9; CDR3 protein: CASSAPTGGVSTEAFF
V gene: TRBV29-1; CDR3 protein: CSVEFNYEQYF
V gene: TRBV19; CDR3 protein: CASSPGVRNTGELFF
V gene: TRBV3-1/TRBV3-2; CDR3 protein: CASSQVHHAGSARYF
V gene: TRBV12-3/TRBV12-4; CDR3 protein: CASSLGGWYGYTF
V gene: TRBV11-3; CDR3 protein: CASSLELGHRPGNTIYF
V gene: TRBV25-1; CDR3 protein: CASRSTVNEKLFF
V gene: TRBV19; CDR3 protein: CASRDRGRTGELFF
V gene: TRBV3-1/TRBV3-2; CDR3 protein: CASKETPRGNEQFF
V gene: TRBV2; CDR3 protein: CASSVGSSYEQYF
V gene: TRBV6-1; CDR3 protein: CASSEGGAGKVNEQFF
V gene: TRBV10-3; CDR3 protein: CAISVTSGRAPNEQFF
V gene: TRBV7-9; CDR3 protein: CASSLARGANTEAFF
V gene: TRBV28; CDR3 protein: CASSPPWGERLIYGYTF
V gene: TRBV10-3; CDR3 protein: CAISDSGEPNEKLFF
V gene: TRBV10-3; CDR3 protein: CAISHPGTNEKLFF
V gene: TRBV28; CDR3 protein: CASRPPSGYGYTF
V gene: TRBV29-1; CDR3 protein: CSVANPDRVGGYTF
V gene: TRBV6-2/TRBV6-3; CDR3 protein: CASSAGLANEIPDTQYF
V gene: TRBV7-9; CDR3 protein: CASSPQGVSTDTQYF
V gene: TRBV7-9; CDR3 protein: CASSSDGGQPQHF
V gene: TRBV7-8; CDR3 protein: CASSLESGNYGYTF
V gene: TRBV27; CDR3 protein: CASSLEGSGRNQPQHF
V gene: TRBV6-1; CDR3 protein: CASSEARGSGQPQHF
V gene: TRBV6-9; CDR3 protein: CASRLIEGTSGRVGYNEQFF
V gene: TRBV6-5; CDR3 protein: CASSQSGSYNEQFF
V gene: TRBV6-6; CDR3 protein: CASGGRGNTEAFF
V gene: TRBV18; CDR3 protein: CASSPGPSAVPNNEQFF
V gene: TRBV5-4; CDR3 protein: CASSLVGAGQTYEQYF
V gene: TRBV6-5; CDR3 protein: CASSYQGVSPYNEQFF
V gene: TRBV7-2; CDR3 protein: CASSRGHEETQYF
V gene: TRBV6-1; CDR3 protein: CASSEAGVLAGAAYNEQFF
V gene: TRBV4-2; CDR3 protein: CASSQAAADEQFF
V gene: TRBV20-1; CDR3 protein: CSAIRQGEAFF
V gene: TRBV28; CDR3 protein: CASTHGQGTGNTIYF
V gene: TRBV7-9; CDR3 protein: CATPRTGGGNTIYF